This TCR beta chain was documented in a study of CD8 T cells in ankylosing spondylitis (dated by TCRdb to the late 2010s). About the full investigation: The study set out to find disease-linked TCR variants by profiling T cell receptor beta repertoires in ankylosing spondylitis patients and healthy donors. The full study cohort comprised 25 ankylosing spondylitis patients and approximately 100 healthy donors. Peripheral blood samples were taken, and synovial fluid was additionally collected from ankylosing spondylitis patients. What the research found in general, with its limitations: The disease-linked clones had a CD8+ phenotype and were found at relatively low frequencies in peripheral blood. The disease-linked clones were reported as significantly enriched in matched synovial fluid samples from ankylosing spondylitis patients. Blood from ankylosing spondylitis patients appeared to be characterized by a TCR beta motif made up of several highly homologous amino acid variants. Some TCR beta motif variants had previously been reported in synovial fluid and blood of reactive arthritis patients, which suggested common disease-initiation mechanisms.

This clonotype appeared many times. Its antigen is not yet known. No much larger clone is present one base from it, and per-base qualities are unavailable. From the germline V gene (reference sequence), CDR1 is LGHDT and CDR2 is YNNKEL. Including the terminal cysteine and phenylalanine, the CDR3 comprises 15 residues. The kept DNA is CDR3 alone, 45 bases in frame from the first base. Trimming removed 1 base from V and 2 bases from J, leaving 11 bases between the germline ends. The reads were generated on an Illumina HiSeq 2500. Quantitative 5'-RACE with molecular barcodes was used to prepare TCR beta libraries. Turning to the authors' computational methods: A new computational method based on a probabilistic model of VDJ rearrangement was used to identify disease-linked TCR variants. Using fastp trimming at Q25 and MiXCR clonotype assembly, TCRdb reanalyzed the public sequencing data and kept in-frame beta chains. Rows merge per CDR3 protein into single entries with the most common DNA and genes. None of the V and J calls come from the authors' own analysis; TCRdb made them. Present in this sample are tens of thousands of distinct CDR3 sequences, 6% of which were seen just once. The ten biggest clones cover 12% of the sample.

The sample taken for sequencing was blood, either unsorted or a sorted T cell fraction (not recorded which). This TCR derives from a male donor with ankylosing spondylitis or in good health (not recorded which). The sequence links TRBV3-1 to TRBJ2-5, and the D gene may be TRBD2, 5 bases matching. The CDR3 protein is CASSQVVSGQETQYF. The nucleotide sequence is TGTGCCAGCAGCCAAGTAGTGAGCGGACAAGAGACCCAGTACTTC.